This entry lists 8 T cell receptor beta chains sequenced from one sample in a study of Graves' ophthalmopathy and Graves' hyperthyroidism. RNA transcripts provided the template for amplifying TCR beta CDR3 regions. An opening RT-PCR round employed HTBI primers and preceded a second-round multiplex PCR. TCRdb itself ran the multiplex PCR reads through MiXCR, one entry per CDR3 protein. Of about 390,000 distinct CDR3 sequences in the sample, roughly 15% were seen once. The source material was peripheral blood. These receptors all come from a woman aged 18-29 years with stable Graves' hyperthyroidism.

J is TRBJ1-2 and V is TRBV11-1; 8 nucleotides match TRBD1. The germline CDR1 and CDR2 sequences are SGHAT and FQDESV (reference sequence). This CDR3 has 16 amino acids. V trimming: 5 bases; J trimming: 6 bases; junction bases outside the gene matches: 14. The CDR3 protein is CASSPAARQGADGYTF. CDR3 bases: TGTGCCAGCAGCCCAGCGGCGAGGCAGGGGGCTGATGGCTACACCTTC.

The chain uses TRBV12-3 or TRBV12-4 and TRBJ2-7; D may be TRBD2 (6 bases). This CDR3 region has 14 residues. V dropped 6 bases and J dropped 5 bases, with 17 bases sitting between them. The CDR3 region is CASRPIGEVNEQYF. The CDR3 DNA sequence: TGTGCCAGCAGACCTATAGGGGAGGTAAACGAGCAGTACTTC.

This clonotype was seen ten or more times. The CDR3 spells CASTNSGTMNTEAFF. The CDR3 DNA sequence: TGTGCCAGCACTAATTCAGGAACTATGAACACTGAAGCTTTCTTT. V gene TRBV12-3 or TRBV12-4 combines with J gene TRBJ1-1; D not resolved. The CDR3 spans 15 residues. Trimming pared 7 bases from V and 0 bases from J, leaving 15 bases between.

This clonotype has more than one count but fewer than ten. The chain is built from TRBV9 and TRBJ2-2; 13 nucleotides match TRBD2. CDR3 size: 19 residues. CDR1 is SGDLS and CDR2 is YYNGEE in the germline V gene. Trimming removed 4 bases from V and 4 bases from J; junction bases left unmatched: 13. The CDR3 loop is CASSSHPTSGGRATGELFF. The CDR3 region has the DNA TGTGCCAGCAGCTCTCACCCGACTAGCGGGGGGCGGGCCACCGGGGAGCTGTTTTTT.

Many counts were recorded for this clonotype. The rearrangement joins TRBV3-1 to TRBJ1-1; D is possibly TRBD1 (6 bases). This CDR3 has 15 residues. CDR1 and CDR2 from the germline V gene are LGHDT and YNNKEL (reference sequence). Trimming cost V 1 base and J 5 bases, with 14 bases left between them. The CDR3 spells CASSQVFGGWTEAFF. In DNA form, the CDR3 reads TGTGCCAGCAGCCAAGTGTTCGGGGGCTGGACTGAAGCTTTCTTT.

The chain employs TRBV6-5 and TRBJ2-5, with 7 bases aligning to TRBD1. Per germline, CDR1 MNHEY and CDR2 SVGAGI. J lost 3 bases, V lost 4 bases, and 5 bases had no gene match. This CDR3 contains 14 residues. CDR3 loop: CASSWGQIEETQYF. In DNA form, the CDR3 reads TGTGCCAGCAGTTGGGGACAGATCGAAGAGACCCAGTACTTC.

This clonotype appeared a few times. A much more abundant neighbour one base away suggests this may be a read error. The chain uses TRBV7-3 and TRBJ1-1, with a weak D call TRBD1 (6 bases). Germline assignment: CDR1 SGHTA and CDR2 FQGTGA. The CDR3 length is 12 residues. In DNA form, the CDR3 reads TGTGCCAGCAGCTTATTGGGGGGCGCAGCTTGCTTT. Translation gives CASSLLGGAACF.

The rearrangement links TRBV20-1 to TRBJ1-2; the D gene is possibly TRBD1 (5 bases). The V end lost 5 bases, the J end lost 0 bases, and 13 bases lay between the germline ends. The CDR3 length is 14 residues. Germline V gene data show CDR1 as DFQATT and CDR2 as SNEGSKA (reference sequence). This chain's CDR3 is CSAGAGSANYGYTF. CDR3 coding DNA: TGCAGTGCTGGCGCAGGGTCGGCTAACTATGGCTACACCTTC.